This entry lists 14 T cell receptor beta chains sequenced from one sample in a study of CD8 T cells in ankylosing spondylitis. One entry per CDR3 protein results from TCRdb running MiXCR on the 5' RACE reads. Of around 35,000 distinct CDR3 sequences listed, 13% were seen once; the top ten hold less than 35%. Sequencing used synovial fluid, either unsorted or a sorted T cell fraction (not recorded which). These receptors were obtained from a male donor with ankylosing spondylitis.

This clonotype was seen repeatedly, ten times or more. The rearrangement uses TRBV28 and TRBJ1-3; possible D gene TRBD1, 6 bases. The germline V gene has CDR1 MDHEN and CDR2 SYDVKM. The length of the CDR3 is 15 residues. V was trimmed by 4 bases and J by 0 bases, leaving 10 bases between them. This CDR3 reads CASSSTGYSGNTIYF. CDR3 DNA sequence: TGTGCCAGCAGTTCTACAGGGTACTCTGGAAACACCATATATTTT.

For the CDR3, the DNA is TGTGCCAGCAGCTTAGTTACTGGGGCCAACGTCCTGACTTTC. Its translation: CASSLVTGANVLTF. V and J are TRBV7-9 and TRBJ2-6; D remains ambiguous. V shed 1 base and J shed 2 bases, with 3 bases lying between them. Germline V gene lookup returns CDR1 SEHNR and CDR2 FQNEAQ (reference sequence). The CDR3 totals 14 residues.

This clonotype has a handful of counts. The rearrangement links TRBV10-3 to TRBJ1-4, with TRBD1 matching over 8 bases. The CDR3 covers 15 residues. With V trimmed by 3 bases and J by 5 bases, 5 bases remained unmatched. From germline, CDR1 is ENHRY and CDR2 SYGVKD. CDR3 nucleotide sequence: TGTGCCATCAGTGAAACAGGGGGGCCCAATGAAAAACTGTTTTTT. Translation: CAISETGGPNEKLFF.

This clonotype was picked up a small number of times. The V gene is TRBV28, the J gene TRBJ2-4; TRBD2 matches at 7 bases. Germline CDR1 reads MDHEN; CDR2 reads SYDVKM. V was pared by 8 bases and J by 0 bases, with 10 bases of the junction left unmatched. The CDR3 runs 16 residues. The CDR3 region has the DNA TGTGCCAGCGGGGGGGACCCGGTACTAGCCAAAAACATTCAGTACTTC. Translation: CASGGDPVLAKNIQYF.

The sample holds many counts of this clonotype. The chain uses TRBV5-1 and TRBJ1-2; 9 bases agree with TRBD1. This CDR3 comprises 18 residues. V gave up 0 bases and J gave up 4 bases; unmatched junction bases: 13. CDR1 and CDR2 from the germline V gene are SGHRS and YFSETQ. The CDR3 spells CASSLVSTGGTLGYGYTF. The CDR3 coding sequence is TGCGCCAGCAGCTTGGTTTCGACAGGGGGGACGTTAGGCTATGGCTACACCTTC.

CDR3 amino acids: CASSDSNPDSNYGYTF. The CDR3 nucleotides are TGTGCCAGCAGTGACTCGAACCCAGACTCTAACTATGGCTACACCTTC. The chain employs TRBV6-4 and TRBJ1-2, with unresolved D. The CDR3 is made up of 16 amino acids. Trimming cost V 0 bases and J 0 bases, with 11 bases left between them. CDR1 is MRHNA and CDR2 is SNTAGT in the germline V gene.

The chain couples TRBV28 to TRBJ1-5; D gene ambiguous. The CDR3 is 14 amino acids. From germline, CDR1 is MDHEN and CDR2 SYDVKM. The V end lost 3 bases, the J end lost 5 bases, and 11 bases lay between the germline ends. The CDR3 bases are TGTGCCAGCAGTTTTTGGTGGTTGGATCAGCCCCAGCATTTT. Protein product: CASSFWWLDQPQHF.

By its share, this clonotype is medium-sized (0.01 to 0.1%). This chain joins TRBV24-1 and TRBJ2-1; 8 bases line up with TRBD2. The junction had 7 bases not matched to a gene; V was cut back by 9 bases and J by 4 bases. Germline loops: CDR1 KGHDR, CDR2 SFDVKD. The CDR3 is 14 residues long. The CDR3 sequence is CATSTGGAYNEQFF. CDR3 coding DNA: TGTGCCACCTCCACCGGGGGGGCGTACAATGAGCAGTTCTTC.

This clonotype appeared a few times. This CDR3 reads CASSRTGAPNEQYF. Written as DNA, the CDR3 is TGCGCCAGCAGCCGGACAGGGGCCCCGAACGAGCAGTACTTC. The chain joins TRBV5-1 to TRBJ2-7; 9 bases are shared with TRBD1. J was trimmed by 5 bases and V by 4 bases; bases with no gene match: 7. This CDR3 is built from 14 residues. Germline V CDR1 and CDR2: SGHRS, YFSETQ.

This clonotype was detected ten times or more. The chain carries TRBV12-3 or TRBV12-4 and TRBJ2-3; no firm D call. The CDR3 is 13 amino acids. V was clipped by 4 bases and J by 6 bases, with 11 bases between them. DNA of the CDR3: TGTGCCAGCAGTTCTGGGATACGGGATACGCAGTATTTT. This gives the protein CASSSGIRDTQYF.

This clonotype is categorized as medium-sized (0.01 to 0.1%). This sequence joins TRBV24-1 and TRBJ2-5, with TRBD1 identical over 9 bases. The CDR3 spans 15 residues. CDR1 is KGHDR, CDR2 SFDVKD, per germline. V was clipped by 3 bases and J by 3 bases; unmatched bases: 4. CDR3 bases: TGTGCCACCAGTGATAGGGGACAGGGCGAAGAGACCCAGTACTTC. As protein: CATSDRGQGEETQYF.

This clonotype was detected a few times. The V gene is TRBV20-1, the J gene TRBJ2-7; weak D call: TRBD2 (6 bases). The CDR3 spans 16 residues. In germline, CDR1 is DFQATT, CDR2 SNEGSKA (reference sequence). The V end was cut by 2 bases, the J end by 2 bases, with 19 bases between. CDR3 sequence (DNA): TGCAGTGCTAGACTCCCGGGCCGGGACTTCACCTACGAGCAGTACTTC. Translated: CSARLPGRDFTYEQYF.

V and J are TRBV5-1 and TRBJ2-1; D uncertain. V dropped 5 bases and J dropped 4 bases, with 16 bases sitting between them. This CDR3 has 15 amino acids. Germline CDR1 SGHRS, CDR2 YFSETQ. In DNA form, the CDR3 reads TGCGCCAGCAGAATAGGACGGGTCGGGTACAATGAGCAGTTCTTC. It specifies CASRIGRVGYNEQFF.

This clonotype was detected only a few times. The gene calls are TRBV5-1 and TRBJ2-5, with a tentative D call TRBD1 (6 bases). The ends were cut back, 3 bases at V and 3 bases at J, with 9 bases in the middle. The CDR3 has 13 residues. CDR1 and CDR2 (germline): SGHRS, YFSETQ. In DNA form, the CDR3 reads TGCGCCAGCAGCTCATGGACAGAAGAGACCCAGTACTTC. It yields the protein CASSSWTEETQYF.